This is a list of T cell receptor beta chains from one sample in a study of blood T cell repertoires in COVID-19. Libraries were prepared by immunoSEQ multiplex PCR; TCRdb keeps only in-frame clonotypes and omits some of them. The sample lists around 200,000 clones, approximately 80% occurring once. Sequenced: peripheral blood. Every receptor here comes from a human donor in a cohort sampled during active COVID-19. Each CDR3 is given with its conserved first and last residue. The D gene is left open where the match is weak. The size entry is marked missing in some rows and otherwise reads once, few, many or a size class.

j_gene	v_gene	d_gene	abundance	CDR3nt	CDR3aa
TRBJ1-5	TRBV6-2/TRBV6-3	NA	NA	TGTGCCAGCAGCCCTCCAGGCCCCTGGGGCAATCAGCCCCAGCATTTT	CASSPPGPWGNQPQHF
TRBJ2-5	TRBV5-6	NA	once	TGTGCCAGCAGCTTGGCGGCGGGGCAAGAGACCCAGTACTTC	CASSLAAGQETQYF
TRBJ2-1	TRBV3-1/TRBV3-2	TRBD2	once	TGTGCCAGCAGCCAACAACTAGCGGGGGGGTGGGATGAGCAGTTCTTC	CASSQQLAGGWDEQFF
TRBJ1-4	TRBV5-6	TRBD1	NA	TGTGCCAGCAGCTTGAGACAGGGGGCATATGAAAAACTGTTTTTT	CASSLRQGAYEKLFF
TRBJ2-5	TRBV5-1	NA	NA	TGCGCCAGCAGCTTGGGAGGACAAGAGACCCAGTACTTC	CASSLGGQETQYF
TRBJ2-7	TRBV19	NA	once	TGTGCCACTGAGGACGGGGGGCACGAGCAGTACTTC	CATEDGGHEQYF
TRBJ2-1	TRBV3-1/TRBV3-2	TRBD2	few	TGTGCCAGCAGCCCCCTCCCGAGACTAGCGAGGCCTCGCTCACAATCCGACAATGAGCAGTTCTTC	CASSPLPRLARPRSQSDNEQFF
TRBJ1-5	TRBV2	TRBD1	NA	TGTGCCAGCAGTCAACAGGGGTCCGGGAAGCCCCAGCATTTT	CASSQQGSGKPQHF
TRBJ1-2	TRBV30	NA	NA	TGTGCCTGGAGTGAAGACGGGTATGGCTACACCTTC	CAWSEDGYGYTF
TRBJ2-7	TRBV7-9	TRBD1	few	TGTGCCAGCAGCCACACCCGTGGACAGGGGTTACACGAGCAGTACTTC	CASSHTRGQGLHEQYF
TRBJ2-1	TRBV13	NA	NA	TGTGCCAGCACCCCCGGAGGTGGTGAGCAGTTCTTC	CASTPGGGEQFF
TRBJ1-2	TRBV13	NA	NA	TGTGCCAGCAGCTTAGTTCGAAGCGGGGTTTACTATGGCTACACCTTC	CASSLVRSGVYYGYTF
TRBJ1-2	TRBV5-4	NA	NA	TGTGCCAGCAGCTTAGTGGGGGCGGACCCCTATGGCTACACCTTC	CASSLVGADPYGYTF
TRBJ2-3	TRBV4-1	NA	once	TGCGCCAGCAGCCATTTAAGCGATACGCAGTATTTT	CASSHLSDTQYF
TRBJ1-1	TRBV5-1	TRBD1	few	TGCGCCAGCAGCCTCCGGGACAGGGGTGGTGAAGCTTTCTTT	CASSLRDRGGEAFF
TRBJ2-3	TRBV15	NA	few	TGTGCCACCAGCAGAGTCGCGGGGGCCGGCACAGATACGCAGTATTTT	CATSRVAGAGTDTQYF
TRBJ1-1	TRBV5-1	TRBD1	NA	TGCGCCAGCAGCTTACAGGGGAAGGGCACTGAAGCTTTCTTT	CASSLQGKGTEAFF
TRBJ1-1	TRBV7-9	TRBD1	once	TGTGCCAGCAGCTCATTACAGGGGGCCGGGGCAGCTTTCTTT	CASSSLQGAGAAFF
TRBJ2-3	TRBV10-3	TRBD1	NA	TGTGCCATCAGGGAAGACAGGGGATCAGATACGCAGTATTTT	CAIREDRGSDTQYF
TRBJ2-5	TRBV20-1	NA	NA	TGCAGTGCTAGTGTCACTGAGACCCAGTACTTC	CSASVTETQYF
TRBJ2-1	TRBV10-1	NA	few	TGCGCCAGCAGTGAGGAGGCTTATGTCGACAATGAGCAGTTCTTC	CASSEEAYVDNEQFF
TRBJ2-7	TRBV15	TRBD1	NA	TGTGCCACCAGCACAACCCGGGACAGTCCCTACGAGCAGTACTTC	CATSTTRDSPYEQYF
TRBJ2-6	TRBV11-2	NA	NA	TGTGCCAGCAGCTTTAACGTCTGGCCTGGGGCCAACGTCCTGACTTTC	CASSFNVWPGANVLTF
TRBJ2-7	TRBV5-4	NA	few	TGTGCCAGCAGCTTGGACCTAGCGAACTCCTACGAGCAGTACTTC	CASSLDLANSYEQYF
TRBJ1-1	TRBV9	TRBD1	NA	TGTGCCAGCAGCGTAGCTACGGCGGGGACAGGTGAAGCTTTCTTT	CASSVATAGTGEAFF
TRBJ2-7	TRBV5-5	NA	NA	TGTGCCAGCAGCTTTGCAGGGTGGGACGAGCAGTACTTC	CASSFAGWDEQYF